This T cell receptor beta chain was identified in a study of blood T cell repertoires in COVID-19. The wider study: The analysed material was cDNA or gDNA that came from T cells, B-cell-depleted T cells, or PBMCs.

Trimming removed 2 bases at V and 5 bases at J, with 12 bases between. This CDR3 is built from 15 residues. Germline V lookup: CDR1 MNHEY, CDR2 SVGEGT. Produced via immunoSEQ multiplex PCR; TCRdb's table is partial and in-frame only. The table lists roughly 300,000 clones, roughly 87% of them singletons. The receptor was isolated from a man aged 18-30 years with active or convalescent COVID-19. The sequenced sample consisted of peripheral blood. The V call is TRBV6-2 or TRBV6-3, the J call TRBJ1-4; weak D call: TRBD1 (6 bases). CDR3: CASSYAGELNEKLFF. The CDR3 DNA reads TGTGCCAGCAGTTACGCAGGGGAGTTGAATGAAAAACTGTTTTTT.